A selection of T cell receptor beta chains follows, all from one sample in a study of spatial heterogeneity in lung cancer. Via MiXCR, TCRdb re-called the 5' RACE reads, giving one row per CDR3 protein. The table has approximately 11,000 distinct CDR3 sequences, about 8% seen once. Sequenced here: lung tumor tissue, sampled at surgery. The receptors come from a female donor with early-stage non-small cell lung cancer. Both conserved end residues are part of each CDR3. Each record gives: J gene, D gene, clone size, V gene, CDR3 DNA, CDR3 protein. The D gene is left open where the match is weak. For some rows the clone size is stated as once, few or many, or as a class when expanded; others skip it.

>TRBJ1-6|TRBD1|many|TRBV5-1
TGCGCCAGCAGCACCACCCCCCTTACCTATGGACAGGGTAATTCACCCCTCCACTTT
CASSTTPLTYGQGNSPLHF
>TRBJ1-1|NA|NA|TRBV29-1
TGCAGCGTTGTAGGCAGGCTCGAGAGTGAAGCTTTCTTT
CSVVGRLESEAFF
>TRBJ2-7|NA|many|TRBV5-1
TGCGCCAGTAGCGGACGGGCCTACGAGCAGTACTTC
CASSGRAYEQYF
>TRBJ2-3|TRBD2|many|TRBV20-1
TGCAGTGCTAGAAAAGCGGGGGGAGGAGATACGCAGTATTTT
CSARKAGGGDTQYF
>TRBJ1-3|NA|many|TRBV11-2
TGTGCCAGAGCTCGCTCTGGAAACACCATATATTTT
CARARSGNTIYF
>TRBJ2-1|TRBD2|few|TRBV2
TGTGCCAGCAGTGTGGACGGGGGGGCCTCGTATGAGCAGTTCTTC
CASSVDGGASYEQFF
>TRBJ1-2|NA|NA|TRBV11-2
TGTGCCAGCAGCCTACAGGGCTATGGCTACACCTTC
CASSLQGYGYTF
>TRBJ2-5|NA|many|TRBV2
TGTGCCAGCAGACTAAGTGAGACCCAGTACTTC
CASRLSETQYF
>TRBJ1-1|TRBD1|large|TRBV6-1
TGTGCCAGCAGGCGAACACCCGGGACAGGGTCTGGGGCTGAAGCTTTCTTT
CASRRTPGTGSGAEAFF
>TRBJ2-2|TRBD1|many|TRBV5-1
TGCGCCAGCAGCGGGACAGGGATGAACACCGGGGAGCTGTTTTTT
CASSGTGMNTGELFF
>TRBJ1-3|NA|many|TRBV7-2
TGTGCCAGCACCTCCCGGGAAATCTCTGGAAACACCATATATTTT
CASTSREISGNTIYF
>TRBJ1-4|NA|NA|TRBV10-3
TGTGCCATCAGCCAAGGTGCAGGGACCGCGAATGAAAAACTGTTTTTT
CAISQGAGTANEKLFF
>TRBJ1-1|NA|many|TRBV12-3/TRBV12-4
TGTGCCATAGGAGGTTCTCTGAACACTGAAGCTTTCTTT
CAIGGSLNTEAFF
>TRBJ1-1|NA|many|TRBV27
TGTGCCAGCAGTACAATCATGAACACTGAAGCTTTCTTT
CASSTIMNTEAFF
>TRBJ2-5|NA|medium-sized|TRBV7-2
TGTGCCAGCAGCTTACAAGAGACCCAGTACTTC
CASSLQETQYF
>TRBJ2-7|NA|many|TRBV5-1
TGCGCCAGCAGCTTGGACAGGCTCTCCTACGAGCAGTACTTC
CASSLDRLSYEQYF
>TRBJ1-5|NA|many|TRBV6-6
TGTGCCAGCAGTTACTCGGCAGGCCCTGCAACCTTTAGCAATCAGCCCCAGCATTTT
CASSYSAGPATFSNQPQHF
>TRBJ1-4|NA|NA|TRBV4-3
TGCGCCAGCAGCCAAGTCCGGGACGGGGCTTATGAAAAACTGTTTTTT
CASSQVRDGAYEKLFF
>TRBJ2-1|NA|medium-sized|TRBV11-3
TGTGCCAGCAGCTTAGACTGGACGGACTACAATGAGCAGTTCTTC
CASSLDWTDYNEQFF
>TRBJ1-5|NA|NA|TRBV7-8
TGTGCCAGCAGCTTAATCGGGGGCAGTCAGCCCCAGCATTTT
CASSLIGGSQPQHF
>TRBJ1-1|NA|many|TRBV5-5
TGTGCTCTCCCAGGAGGGTTGAGCACTGAAGCTTTCTTT
CALPGGLSTEAFF
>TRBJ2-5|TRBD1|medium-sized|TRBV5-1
TGCGCCAGCAGCTTGACCGGGACAGGGGCAACGGAGACCCAGTACTTC
CASSLTGTGATETQYF
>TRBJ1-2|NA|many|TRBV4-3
TGCGCCAGCAGCCAAGATCGCATAGGGAGCTATGGCTACACCTTC
CASSQDRIGSYGYTF
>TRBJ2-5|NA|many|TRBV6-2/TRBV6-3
TGTGCCAGCAGCCTTGCCAGCTCGAGGGGGACCCAGTACTTC
CASSLASSRGTQYF
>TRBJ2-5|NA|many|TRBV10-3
TGTGCCATCAGTGAGTCGTTTCCTAGGCGGGAGACCCAGTACTTC
CAISESFPRRETQYF
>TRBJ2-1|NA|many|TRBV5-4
TGTGCCAGCAGCTACCAGGGAAGCAGGAATGAGCAGTTCTTC
CASSYQGSRNEQFF
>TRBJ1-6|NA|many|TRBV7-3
TGTGCCAGCAGCTTGGTAGGGGATTCACCCCTCCACTTT
CASSLVGDSPLHF
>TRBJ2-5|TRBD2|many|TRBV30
TGTGCCTGGAGTGTACCGGGACTAGGGGCTGAGACCCAGTACTTC
CAWSVPGLGAETQYF
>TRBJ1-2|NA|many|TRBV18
TGTGCCAGCTCGGCTCTAGGAATCTATGGCTACACCTTC
CASSALGIYGYTF
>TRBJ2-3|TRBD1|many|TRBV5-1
TGCGCCAGCAACAGGGGAGATAGCGCCTCCCCAGGCACAGATACGCAGTATTTT
CASNRGDSASPGTDTQYF
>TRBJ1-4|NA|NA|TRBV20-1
TGCAGTGCTAGAGACCCAGGAGCTACTGAAAAACTGTTTTTT
CSARDPGATEKLFF
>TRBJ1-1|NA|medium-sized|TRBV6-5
TGTGCCAGCAGTTGGAAGAACACTGAAGCTTTCTTT
CASSWKNTEAFF
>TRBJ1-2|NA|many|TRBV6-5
TGTGCCAGCACCCCCGGCAGCATCTATGGCTACACCTTC
CASTPGSIYGYTF
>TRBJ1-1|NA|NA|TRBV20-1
TGCAGTGCTAGAGCGGGGGCTTTTGAAGCTTTCTTT
CSARAGAFEAFF
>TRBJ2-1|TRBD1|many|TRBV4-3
TGCGCCAGCAGCCAAGATGGGACAGGGGGCAATGAGCAGTTCTTC
CASSQDGTGGNEQFF
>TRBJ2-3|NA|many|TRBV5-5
TGTGCCAGCAGCTTGCAGTCTAAAGGATGGGCAGATACGCAGTATTTT
CASSLQSKGWADTQYF
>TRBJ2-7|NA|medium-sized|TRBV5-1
TGCGCCAGCAGCTTGGATCGGGCTAGTGGGGAGCAGTACTTC
CASSLDRASGEQYF
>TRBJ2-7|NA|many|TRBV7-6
TGTGCCAGCAGCTTCCGAGTAGGCGAGCAGTACTTC
CASSFRVGEQYF
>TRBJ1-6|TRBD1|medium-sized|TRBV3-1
TGTGCCAGCAGCCAAGCCGGGACAGGGGATTCACCCCTCCACTTT
CASSQAGTGDSPLHF
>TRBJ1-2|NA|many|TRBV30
TGTGCCTGGAGTCCAGGACAGTTCAACTATGGCTACACCTTC
CAWSPGQFNYGYTF
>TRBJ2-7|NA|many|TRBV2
TGTGCCAGCAGTGAACAGCCCGGGGGTCCCTACGAGCAGTACTTC
CASSEQPGGPYEQYF
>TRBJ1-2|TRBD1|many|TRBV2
TGTGCCAGCACCGGGACAGGGGATGGCTACACCTTC
CASTGTGDGYTF
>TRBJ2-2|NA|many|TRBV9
TGTGCCAGCAGCGTAGCTGGGAGCACCGGGGAGCTGTTTTTT
CASSVAGSTGELFF
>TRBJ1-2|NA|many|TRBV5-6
TGTGCCAGCAGCTCAGGTCGAGGCAGTGGCTACACCTTC
CASSSGRGSGYTF
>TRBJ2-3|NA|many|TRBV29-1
TGCAGCGTGGGGGCAGATACGCAGTATTTT
CSVGADTQYF
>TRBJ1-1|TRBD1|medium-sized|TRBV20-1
TGCAGTGCTGGCGACAGGGGTGACACTGAAGCTTTCTTT
CSAGDRGDTEAFF
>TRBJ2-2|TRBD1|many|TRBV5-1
TGCGCCAGCAGCCCACGGACAGGGGGCCGGACCGGGGAGCTGTTTTTT
CASSPRTGGRTGELFF
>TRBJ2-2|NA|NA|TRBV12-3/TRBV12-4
TGTGCCAGCAGTTTGAGCTTGGGGGACACCGGGGAGCTGTTTTTT
CASSLSLGDTGELFF
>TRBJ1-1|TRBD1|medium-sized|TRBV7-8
TGTGCCAGCAGCCCGACAGGGTTGAACACTGAAGCTTTCTTT
CASSPTGLNTEAFF
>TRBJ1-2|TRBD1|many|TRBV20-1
TGCAGTGCTATCTTAGGACAGGGAAATGGCTACACCTTC
CSAILGQGNGYTF
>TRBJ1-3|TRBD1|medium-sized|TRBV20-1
TGCAGTGCTAGAGGACAGGGTTACTCTGGAAACACCATATATTTT
CSARGQGYSGNTIYF